The 18 T cell receptor beta chains given below trace back to one sample, sequenced in a study of T cells in Graves' hyperthyroidism and ophthalmopathy. Amplification targeted TCR beta CDR3 regions from RNA transcripts. During a first-round RT-PCR of the TCR CDR3, the HTBI primer set was used. Each CDR3 protein is one row after TCRdb ran MiXCR on the multiplex PCR reads. The repertoire consists of 450,000 to 650,000 distinct CDR3 sequences, with about 14% occurring once and the leading ten covering roughly 6.9%. Sequenced sample: blood. The receptors shown here come from a woman aged 18-29 years with Graves' ophthalmopathy.

This clonotype was observed a few times. This rearrangement joins TRBV2 to TRBJ2-5; a possible D gene is TRBD1 (5 bases). Trimming stripped 0 bases from V and 5 bases from J, with 10 bases between. In germline, CDR1 is SNHLY, CDR2 FYNNEI. The CDR3 has 14 amino acids. The CDR3 bases are TGTGCCAGCAGTGAAGCCCAGGGTGGGGAGACCCAGTACTTC. Amino acid sequence: CASSEAQGGETQYF.

About this clonotype: A junction end diverges from the germline sequence, so it may reflect a read error. This chain connects TRBV20-1 to TRBJ2-2, with D possibly being TRBD2 (5 bases). The CDR3 consists of 14 residues. CDR1 is DFQATT and CDR2 is SNEGSKA in the germline V gene (reference sequence). Written as DNA, the CDR3 is TGCAGTGCTAGAGATCCCTTGGGCACCGGGGTGCTGTTTTTT. This sequence encodes CSARDPLGTGVLFF.

In this sample, this clonotype turned up a few times. V gene TRBV15 combines with J gene TRBJ1-2, with D uncertain. The CDR3 length is 17 residues. From germline, CDR1 is LNHNV and CDR2 YYDKDF (reference sequence). Trimming removed 0 bases from V and 1 base from J, with 15 bases in between. The CDR3 protein is CATSRDPYTLYNYGYTF. In DNA, the CDR3 is TGTGCCACCAGCAGAGATCCGTATACCCTCTATAACTATGGCTACACCTTC.

This clonotype was recorded at least ten times. The V and J genes are TRBV7-2 and TRBJ2-1, with 10 bases aligning to TRBD2. Trimming cost V 2 bases and J 10 bases; bases outside gene matches: 17. The germline gives CDR1 SGHTA, CDR2 FQGNSA. The CDR3 runs 18 residues. The CDR3 loop is CASSLRGMGLAGEQEQFF. The CDR3 DNA reads TGTGCCAGCAGCTTAAGGGGTATGGGGCTAGCGGGAGAACAGGAGCAGTTCTTC. Based on the CDR3 plus reference TRBV7-2 and TRBJ2-1, the full variable domain is GAGVSQSPSNKVTEKGKDVELRCDPISGHTALYWYRQSLGQGLEFLIYFQGNSAPDKSGLPSDRFSAERTGGSVSTLTIQRTQQEDSAVYLCASSLRGMGLAGEQEQFFGPGTRLTVL.

This chain joins TRBV4-1 and TRBJ2-7, with TRBD2 matching over 9 bases. The CDR3 loop spans 15 amino acids. V lost 4 bases to trimming and J lost 4 bases; unmatched junction nucleotides: 8. Germline V gene lookup returns CDR1 MGHRA and CDR2 YSYEKL. CDR3 residues: CASSLYRLAEYEQYF. The CDR3 DNA reads TGCGCCAGCAGCCTATATCGACTAGCGGAGTACGAGCAGTACTTC.

This clonotype was seen at least ten times. The rearrangement links TRBV2 to TRBJ2-5, with D possibly being TRBD1 (5 bases). Germline V gives CDR1 SNHLY, CDR2 FYNNEI. Trimming stripped 6 bases from V and 2 bases from J, with 19 bases between. The CDR3 length is 16 residues. The CDR3 bases are TGTGCCAGCAGGGTGGGGTTGGGCAGGACACAAGAGACCCAGTACTTC. Translated: CASRVGLGRTQETQYF.

The chain combines TRBV20-1 with TRBJ2-1, with 10 bases lining up with TRBD2. The CDR3 runs 17 residues. Germline assignment: CDR1 DFQATT and CDR2 SNEGSKA (reference sequence). V lost 2 bases to trimming and J lost 3 bases; unmatched junction nucleotides: 10. This chain's CDR3 is CSARRYTGLADYNEQFF. The CDR3 DNA sequence: TGCAGTGCTAGAAGATACACTGGACTAGCGGACTACAATGAGCAGTTCTTC.

The table lists this clonotype with many counts. The chain uses TRBV2 and TRBJ1-5; no definite D call. This CDR3 has 14 amino acids. V lost 7 bases and J lost 0, with 10 bases in between. In germline, CDR1 is SNHLY, CDR2 FYNNEI. The CDR3, as DNA: TGTGCCAGCACTTCTTGGAGTAGCAATCAGCCCCAGCATTTT. This encodes CASTSWSSNQPQHF.

This clonotype came up a few times. This chain links TRBV19 with TRBJ1-5, with 10 bases matching TRBD1. The J segment lost 4 bases and the V segment lost 0 bases, leaving 3 bases of the junction unmatched. Germline V lookup: CDR1 LNHDA, CDR2 SQIVND (reference sequence). CDR3 length: 16 amino acids. CDR3 loop: CASSIEGQGVNQPQHF. The CDR3 DNA reads as TGTGCCAGTAGTATAGAAGGACAGGGGGTTAATCAGCCCCAGCATTTT. Together with reference TRBV19 and TRBJ1-5, the CDR3 gives the full variable domain: DGGITQSPKYLFRKEGQNVTLSCEQNLNHDAMYWYRQDPGQGLRLIYYSQIVNDFQKGDIAEGYSVSREKKESFPLTVTSAQKNPTAFYLCASSIEGQGVNQPQHFGDGTRLSIL.

In the case of this clonotype: With a much larger clone just one base away, this may be a read error. This chain connects TRBV3-1 to TRBJ1-1; no clear D gene. The CDR3 has 14 amino acids. The germline V gene has CDR1 LGHDT and CDR2 YNNKEL (reference sequence). Trimming removed 8 bases from V and 1 base from J, with 14 bases in between. The CDR3 reads CASGLGTTNTEAFF. In DNA, the CDR3 is TGTGCCAGCGGCCTCGGTACCACGAACACTGAAGCTTTCTTT.

This clonotype appeared a few times. At one boundary the junction diverges from the germline segment, which might be a read error. V gene TRBV6-1 combines with J gene TRBJ2-6, with TRBD1 matching over 7 bases. This CDR3 comprises 15 residues. Germline CDR1 is MNHNS and CDR2 is SASEGT. This chain's CDR3 is CASSHTGAGANVPTF. CDR3 DNA sequence: TGTGCCAGCAGTCATACAGGGGCTGGGGCCAACGTCCCGACTTTC.

This clonotype was counted many times. V and J are TRBV13 and TRBJ2-5; 7 positions match TRBD2. The CDR3 is 16 residues long. CDR1 and CDR2 (germline): PRHDT, FYEKMQ (reference sequence). Trimming at V came to 5 bases and at J to 2 bases, leaving 11 bases not matched to a gene. The CDR3 nucleotides are TGTGCCAGCAGCCCATCGTTGGGCGGGAGTCAAGAGACCCAGTACTTC. Translation: CASSPSLGGSQETQYF.

In the case of this clonotype: One junction end disagrees with the germline gene, perhaps due to a read error. The rearrangement links TRBV7-8 to TRBJ2-1; D is unclear. The CDR3 loop spans 15 amino acids. Germline loops: CDR1 SGHVS, CDR2 FQNEAQ. CDR3 DNA: TGTGCCAGCGGCTTAGAGACTGCCTCCTACAATGAGCAGTTCTTC. It codes for CASGLETASYNEQFF.

This clonotype was seen ten or more times. DNA for the CDR3: TGTGCTAGTGGTTTGGCTGGGACAGGGATTAGGACCTACGAGCAGTACTTC. Translated, it gives CASGLAGTGIRTYEQYF. V usage is TRBV12-5 and J usage is TRBJ2-7, with TRBD1 matching 9 bases. The CDR3 contains 17 residues. With 1 base clipped from V and 2 bases from J, the junction kept 9 bases outside the gene matches. Germline V gives CDR1 LGHNT, CDR2 FRNRAP. Combining the CDR3 with reference TRBV12-5 and TRBJ2-7 gives the whole variable domain DARVTQTPRHKVTEMGQEVTMRCQPILGHNTVFWYRQTMMQGLELLAYFRNRAPLDDSGMPKDRFSAEMPDATLATLKIQPSEPRDSAVYFCASGLAGTGIRTYEQYFGPGTRLTVT.

This clonotype was detected only a few times. With a much larger clone just one base away, this may be a read error. V and J are TRBV11-2 and TRBJ2-5; D is possibly TRBD1 (5 bases). This CDR3 spans 11 amino acids. The V gene's germline CDR1 is SGHAT and CDR2 FQNNGV. This CDR3 reads CASGLTGRTYF. In nucleotides, the CDR3 is TGTGCCAGCGGCTTAACAGGACGGACGTACTTC.

In this sample, this clonotype turned up many times. The junction departs from the called germline gene at one end, perhaps through a read error. The gene calls are TRBV7-7 and TRBJ2-7; no reliable D call. Germline V gene lookup returns CDR1 SSHAT and CDR2 FNYEAQ (reference sequence). The CDR3 contains 14 residues. The CDR3 spells CASSPVLGSNEQYF. The CDR3 bases are TGTGCTAGCAGCCCAGTGCTGGGTAGTAACGAGCAGTACTTC.

Ten or more counts support this clonotype. V is TRBV12-5 and J is TRBJ2-1, with 8 bases fitting TRBD2. The V gene's germline CDR1 is LGHNT and CDR2 FRNRAP. The CDR3 spans 17 residues. Losses at the gene ends were 3 bases for V and 6 bases for J; bases not matched to a gene: 13. CDR3 region: CASGFSPREDHINEQFF. The CDR3 nucleotides are TGTGCTAGTGGTTTCTCTCCGCGGGAGGACCACATCAATGAGCAGTTCTTC.

Only one count was recorded for this clonotype. This chain joins TRBV14 and TRBJ2-5; tentative D call: TRBD2 (6 bases). Germline V gene data show CDR1 as SGHDN and CDR2 as FVKESK. The CDR3 has 16 amino acids. V was pared by 0 bases and J by 5 bases, with 16 bases between. The CDR3 spells CASSQDAGLRGETQYF. In nucleotides, the CDR3 is TGTGCCAGCAGCCAAGATGCGGGACTTCGTGGGGAGACCCAGTACTTC.